Each of the 22 T cell receptor beta chains below was sequenced from the same sample in a study of blood T cell repertoires in COVID-19. Generated by immunoSEQ multiplex PCR, the TCRdb table keeps only in-frame clones and is missing some. The profile shows roughly 250,000 clones, about 70% of them singletons. Specimen: peripheral blood. All receptors derive from a woman aged 80 or older with acute or convalescent COVID-19.

The rearrangement joins TRBV11-2 to TRBJ1-6; 9 bases map to TRBD1. The CDR3 length is 18 residues. Trimming removed 1 base from V and 5 bases from J; junction bases left unmatched: 9. CDR1 and CDR2 from the germline V gene are SGHAT and FQNNGV. CDR3 nucleotides: TGTGCCAGCAGCTTAGCGGGACAGGGAGGGGGCAATAATTCACCCCTCCACTTT. Protein product: CASSLAGQGGGNNSPLHF.

The chain joins TRBV7-2 to TRBJ2-7; 11 nucleotides agree with TRBD1. With V trimmed by 2 bases and J by 2 bases, 5 bases remained unmatched. The CDR3 loop spans 16 amino acids. In germline, CDR1 is SGHTA, CDR2 FQGNSA. In nucleotides, the CDR3 is TGTGCCAGCAGCTTAAATGCGGGACAGGGGGCCTACGAGCAGTACTTC. It translates to CASSLNAGQGAYEQYF.

The genes are TRBV5-6 and TRBJ2-2, with a weak D call TRBD1 (6 bases). This CDR3 has 15 residues. Germline loops: CDR1 SGHDT, CDR2 YYEEEE. Trimming took off 6 bases at V and 3 bases at J, with 15 bases between the two ends. The CDR3 bases are TGTGCCAGCATGCGATTGACAGGACACACCGGGGAGCTGTTTTTT. Its protein is CASMRLTGHTGELFF.

The chain has TRBV5-1 and TRBJ2-4; D might be TRBD1 (5 bases). Germline V gives CDR1 SGHRS, CDR2 YFSETQ. Between the trimmed V and J ends, which lost 2 bases and 6 bases, there was a span of 12 bases. The CDR3 has 14 residues. This chain's CDR3 is CASSLGVRANIQYF. The CDR3, as DNA: TGCGCCAGCAGCTTAGGCGTCAGGGCAAACATTCAGTACTTC.

This clone was counted between two and nine times. The chain uses TRBV28 and TRBJ1-2; the D gene is possibly TRBD1 (6 bases). The CDR3 totals 15 residues. Germline values: CDR1 MDHEN, CDR2 SYDVKM. Trimming left V 5 bases short and J 7 bases short, with 20 bases between. The CDR3 protein is CASSVVAGAGSGYTF. In DNA, the CDR3 is TGTGCCAGCAGTGTGGTGGCGGGGGCTGGGTCTGGCTACACCTTC.

V is TRBV6-2 or TRBV6-3 and J is TRBJ2-4, with D perhaps matching TRBD1 (5 bases). This CDR3 has 15 residues. Deletions cut 3 bases from V and 5 bases from J, with 14 bases between. Germline assignment: CDR1 MNHEY and CDR2 SVGEGT. Written as DNA, the CDR3 is TGTGCCAGCAGTTATAGGGGCCTCGGACAAAACATTCAGTACTTC. Translation: CASSYRGLGQNIQYF.

The chain joins TRBV6-1 to TRBJ2-5; tentatively, D is TRBD1 (6 bases). In germline, CDR1 is MNHNS, CDR2 SASEGT. V was cut by 1 base and J by 4 bases, with 13 bases left in between. This CDR3 region has 15 residues. In DNA form, the CDR3 reads TGTGCCAGCAGTGAAGGTGGACAGAGGGGAGAGACCCAGTACTTC. Residues: CASSEGGQRGETQYF.

V is TRBV7-2 and J is TRBJ1-5; tentative D call: TRBD1 (5 bases). The CDR3 runs 16 residues. CDR1 and CDR2 (germline): SGHTA, FQGNSA. V was cut by 1 base and J by 1 base, with 11 bases left in between. CDR3 sequence reads: CASSLGQGRSNQPQHF. Here the CDR3 DNA reads TGTGCCAGCAGCTTAGGGCAGGGCCGGAGCAATCAGCCCCAGCATTTT.

J is TRBJ2-2 and V is TRBV11-1, with 8 nucleotides matching TRBD2. The CDR3 totals 16 residues. With 5 bases clipped from V and 2 bases from J, the junction kept 7 bases outside the gene matches. The germline gives CDR1 SGHAT, CDR2 FQDESV (reference sequence). As DNA, the CDR3 is TGTGCCAGCAGCCCTGGACTAGCCGTTAACACCGGGGAGCTGTTTTTT. Amino acid sequence: CASSPGLAVNTGELFF.

The gene calls are TRBV27 and TRBJ2-2, with a possible D match to TRBD2 (5 bases). The germline V and J ends were trimmed by 2 bases and 6 bases, with 13 bases remaining between them. The germline V gene has CDR1 MNHEY and CDR2 SMNVEV (reference sequence). The CDR3 is made up of 15 amino acids. The CDR3 region has the DNA TGTGCCAGCAGTTTAGGAGGTCGATGGCCCGGGGAGCTGTTTTTT. Its translation: CASSLGGRWPGELFF.

V gene TRBV7-9 combines with J gene TRBJ2-3, with TRBD1 matching over 7 bases. CDR1 and CDR2 from the germline V gene are SEHNR and FQNEAQ (reference sequence). The CDR3 sequence is 15 residues long. Trimming at V came to 5 bases and at J to 1 base, leaving 6 bases not matched to a gene. The CDR3: CASSVGQERTDTQYF. DNA for the CDR3: TGTGCCAGCAGCGTAGGACAGGAGCGCACAGATACGCAGTATTTT.

The chain couples TRBV29-1 to TRBJ2-7; a possible D gene is TRBD1 (7 bases). Trimming shortened V by 4 bases and J by 6 bases, and 16 bases separated the two germline ends. There are 13 residues in the CDR3. CDR1 and CDR2 (germline): SQVTM, ANQGSEA. The CDR3 here is CSVAGGISGEQYF. The DNA of the CDR3 is TGCAGCGTTGCAGGGGGGATTTCGGGCGAGCAGTACTTC.

The chain links TRBV20-1 to TRBJ2-1; D is unclear. Germline values: CDR1 DFQATT, CDR2 SNEGSKA (reference sequence). The V gene lost 6 bases and the J gene lost 6 bases, with 9 bases spanning the gap. CDR3 size: 11 residues. The CDR3 nucleotides are TGCAGTGCACATGAGGTCAATGAGCAGTTCTTC. Amino acids: CSAHEVNEQFF.

The CDR3 loop is CASSLGKLAGPGELFF. CDR3 nucleotides: TGTGCCAGCAGCTTGGGAAAACTAGCGGGGCCCGGGGAGCTGTTTTTT. The chain combines TRBV5-4 with TRBJ2-2; 10 nucleotides match TRBD2. The V gene end was trimmed by 0 bases and the J gene end by 6 bases; junction bases not matched to a gene: 5. Germline CDR1 and CDR2: SGHNT and YYREEE (reference sequence). This CDR3 comprises 16 residues.

This chain links TRBV30 with TRBJ2-3; D not certain. V was pared by 2 bases and J by 2 bases, with 8 bases between. Germline-derived CDR1 and CDR2 are GTSNPN and SVGIG (reference sequence). The CDR3 consists of 13 residues. The CDR3 DNA follows: TGTGCCTGGAGTTGGGCTAACACAGATACGCAGTATTTT. Its translation is CAWSWANTDTQYF. Full variable domain (remainder filled in from reference TRBV30 and TRBJ2-3): SQTIHQWPATLVQPVGSPLSLECTVEGTSNPNLYWYRQAAGRGLQLLFYSVGIGQISSEVPQNLSASRPQDRQFILSSKKLLLSDSGFYLCAWSWANTDTQYFGPGTRLTVL.

The chain couples TRBV27 to TRBJ1-6; TRBD1 matches at 9 bases. The germline gives CDR1 MNHEY, CDR2 SMNVEV (reference sequence). Unmatched junction bases numbered 9, after V lost 5 bases and J lost 10 bases. The CDR3 is made up of 15 amino acids. CDR3: CASSRGQGDWSPLHF. Here the CDR3 DNA reads TGTGCCAGCAGTAGGGGACAGGGCGATTGGTCACCCCTCCACTTT.

The DNA of the CDR3 is TGCGCCAGCAGCTCCGTCCCGGGACTAGGAAATACGCAGTATTTT. Translation gives CASSSVPGLGNTQYF. V and J are TRBV5-1 and TRBJ2-3; 8 bases map to TRBD2. The germline V gene encodes CDR1 SGHRS and CDR2 YFSETQ. The CDR3 consists of 15 residues. J gave up 7 bases and V 3 bases, and 10 bases lay outside the gene matches. Full variable domain (rest looked up from reference TRBV5-1 and TRBJ2-3): KAGVTQTPRYLIKTRGQQVTLSCSPISGHRSVSWYQQTPGQGLQFLFEYFSETQRNKGNFPGRFSGRQFSNSRSEMNVSTLELGDSALYLCASSSVPGLGNTQYFGPGTRLTVL.

The V gene is TRBV2, the J gene TRBJ1-2; the match to TRBD1 covers 7 bases. Germline trimming cut 9 bases from V and 4 bases from J; bases unmatched to any gene: 20. Per germline, CDR1 SNHLY and CDR2 FYNNEI. The CDR3 consists of 17 residues. CDR3: CASFGLGQMKILYGYTF. CDR3 nucleotide sequence: TGTGCCAGTTTTGGTCTGGGACAGATGAAGATCCTCTATGGCTACACCTTC.

The CDR3 loop is CASSFGQGIYSSSPLHF. DNA for the CDR3: TGTGCCAGCAGTTTTGGACAGGGGATCTACTCCTCTTCACCCCTCCACTTT. The J gene is TRBJ1-6, the V gene TRBV5-4, with 9 bases that match TRBD1. Germline CDR1 is SGHNT and CDR2 is YYREEE (reference sequence). Trimming cost V 5 bases and J 9 bases; bases outside gene matches: 15. This CDR3 region has 17 residues.

There are a few counts of this clone. V usage is TRBV5-1 and J usage is TRBJ2-7, with 12 bases lining up with TRBD2. The V and J ends lost 0 bases and 6 bases, in that order; junction bases with no gene match: 7. The CDR3 totals 16 residues. CDR1 is SGHRS and CDR2 is YFSETQ in the germline V gene. The CDR3 is CASSLGLAGELGEQYF. In DNA form, the CDR3 reads TGCGCCAGCAGCTTGGGACTAGCGGGGGAATTAGGCGAGCAGTACTTC.

This chain uses TRBV6-6 with TRBJ2-1; D is possibly TRBD2 (5 bases). V lost 7 bases, J lost 8 bases, and 18 bases lay in between. The germline V gene has CDR1 MNHNY and CDR2 SVGAGI (reference sequence). This CDR3 has 14 residues. In DNA form, the CDR3 reads TGTGCCAGCACCCCAATCGTAGCGACGGATGAGCAGTTCTTC. Translation: CASTPIVATDEQFF.

This rearrangement joins TRBV20-1 to TRBJ1-5; 7 bases fit TRBD1. From germline, CDR1 is DFQATT and CDR2 SNEGSKA (reference sequence). Trimming at V came to 3 bases and at J to 4 bases, leaving 15 bases not matched to a gene. The CDR3 sequence is 17 residues long. The CDR3 protein is CSASGPLQGMGNQPQHF. The CDR3 nucleotides read TGCAGTGCTAGTGGGCCCCTACAGGGGATGGGTAATCAGCCCCAGCATTTT.